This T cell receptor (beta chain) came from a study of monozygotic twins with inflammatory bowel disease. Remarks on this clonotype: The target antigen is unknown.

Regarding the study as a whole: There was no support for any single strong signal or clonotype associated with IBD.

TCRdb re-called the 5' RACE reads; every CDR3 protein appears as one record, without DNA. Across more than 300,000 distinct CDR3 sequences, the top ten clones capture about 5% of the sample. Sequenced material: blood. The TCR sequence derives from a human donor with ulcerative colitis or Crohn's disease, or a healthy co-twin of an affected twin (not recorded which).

CDR3 loop: CASGLMGTQYF. The V gene is TRBV19, the J gene TRBJ2-5; without DNA, the TCRdb call of TRBD2 cannot be checked. Germline assignment: CDR1 LNHDA and CDR2 SQIVND (reference sequence). The CDR3 is 11 amino acids.